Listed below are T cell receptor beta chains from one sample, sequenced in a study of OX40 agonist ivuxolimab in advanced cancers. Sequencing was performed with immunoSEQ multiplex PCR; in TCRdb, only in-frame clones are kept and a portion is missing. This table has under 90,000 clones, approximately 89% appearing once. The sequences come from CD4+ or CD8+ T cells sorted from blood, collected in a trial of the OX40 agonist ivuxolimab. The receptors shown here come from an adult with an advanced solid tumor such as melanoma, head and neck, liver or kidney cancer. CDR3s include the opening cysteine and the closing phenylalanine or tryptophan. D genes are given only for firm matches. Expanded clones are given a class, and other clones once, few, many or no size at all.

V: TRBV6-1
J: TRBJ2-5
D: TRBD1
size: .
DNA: TGTGCCAGCAGCGCCTCCGGGACAGAGATTGGGACCCAGTACTTC
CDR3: CASSASGTEIGTQYF

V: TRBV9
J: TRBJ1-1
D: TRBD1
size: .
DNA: TGTGCCAGCAGCGGGGGACAGGGGGCTCGGGTGAACACTGAAGCTTTCTTT
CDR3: CASSGGQGARVNTEAFF

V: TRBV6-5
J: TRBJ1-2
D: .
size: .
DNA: TGTGCCACCACCGACAGTAATGGCTACACCTTC
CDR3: CATTDSNGYTF

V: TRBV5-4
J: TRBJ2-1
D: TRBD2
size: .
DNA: TGTGCCAGCAGCTTTGGCCTAGCGGGGGACAATGAGCAGTTCTTC
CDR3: CASSFGLAGDNEQFF

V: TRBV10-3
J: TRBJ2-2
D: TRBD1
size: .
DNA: TGTGCCATCAGTGAACAGGGGGCGAACACCGGGGAGCTGTTTTTT
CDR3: CAISEQGANTGELFF

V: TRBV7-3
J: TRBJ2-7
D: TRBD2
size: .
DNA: TGTGCCAGCAGCTTATCGGGACTAGGGGCTTACGAGCAGTACTTC
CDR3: CASSLSGLGAYEQYF

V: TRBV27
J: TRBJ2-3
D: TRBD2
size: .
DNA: TGTGCCAGCAGTTTATGGGGACTAACAGATACGCAGTATTTT
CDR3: CASSLWGLTDTQYF

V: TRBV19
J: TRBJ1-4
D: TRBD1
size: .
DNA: TGTGCCAGTAGGGACAGGGTATCTAATGAAAAACTGTTTTTT
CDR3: CASRDRVSNEKLFF

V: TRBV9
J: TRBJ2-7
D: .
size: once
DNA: TGTGCCAGCAGCGTTACTCCGCGCTCCTACGAGCAGTACTTC
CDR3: CASSVTPRSYEQYF

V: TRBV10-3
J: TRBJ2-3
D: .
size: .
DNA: TGTGCCATCACCTCCGGCTATGCTAGCACAGATACGCAGTATTTT
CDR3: CAITSGYASTDTQYF

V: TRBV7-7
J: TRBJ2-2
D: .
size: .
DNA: TGTGCCAGCAGCTTAGCAGTGGTTGGGGGACGGGCCGGGGAGCTGTTTTTT
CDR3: CASSLAVVGGRAGELFF

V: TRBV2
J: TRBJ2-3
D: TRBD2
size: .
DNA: TGTGCCAGCAACGAGCGGGAGGGCCCAGATACGCAGTATTTT
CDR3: CASNEREGPDTQYF

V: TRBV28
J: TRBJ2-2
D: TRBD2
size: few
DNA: TGTGCCAGCAGTTTATACCCCTGGACTAGGGGCGGGGAGCTGTTTTTT
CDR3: CASSLYPWTRGGELFF

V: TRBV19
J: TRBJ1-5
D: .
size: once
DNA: TGTGCCAGTAGCGGTATAGGTCTACGGCAGCCCCAGCATTTT
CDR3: CASSGIGLRQPQHF